Below are 29 T cell receptor beta chains sequenced from a single sample in a study of long-term antiretroviral therapy in people with HIV. A v3.0 immunoSEQ assay was performed at survey level. Only in-frame clones appear in the TCRdb table, and some are missing; sequencing was by immunoSEQ multiplex PCR. The table lists around 40,000 clones, 75% to 90% of them singletons. Sequencing used unsorted PBMCs, obtained just before starting antiretroviral therapy. The receptors stem from a woman in her late teens or twenties with HIV.

The J gene is TRBJ2-7, the V gene TRBV6-5; 7 bases fit TRBD1. The CDR3 contains 11 residues. The V gene's germline CDR1 is MNHEY and CDR2 SVGAGI. V lost 5 bases to trimming and J lost 9 bases; unmatched junction nucleotides: 4. The CDR3 DNA follows: TGTGCCAGCAGTACACCAGGGGGGCAGTACTTC. Translating gives CASSTPGGQYF.

The gene calls are TRBV10-1 and TRBJ2-3; D gene ambiguous. This CDR3 has 15 residues. Germline V gives CDR1 WNHNN, CDR2 SYGVQD (reference sequence). Trimming left V 0 bases short and J 2 bases short, with 9 bases between. DNA of the CDR3: TGCGCCAGCAGTGAGTCACAGATACTCACAGATACGCAGTATTTT. This gives the protein CASSESQILTDTQYF.

The rearrangement links TRBV27 to TRBJ2-3; no clear D gene. Germline V CDR1 and CDR2: MNHEY, SMNVEV (reference sequence). The V and J ends lost 7 bases and 2 bases respectively, with 13 bases between them. The CDR3 runs to 14 residues. CDR3 coding DNA: TGTGCCAGCATGGGCGCTTTCTCCACAGATACGCAGTATTTT. Translation gives CASMGAFSTDTQYF.

The chain combines TRBV28 with TRBJ2-7; 8 bases are shared with TRBD1. The trim removed 6 bases at V and 1 base at J, leaving 8 bases unmatched. Germline-derived CDR1 and CDR2 are MDHEN and SYDVKM. The CDR3 has 15 amino acids. CDR3 sequence reads: CASSVDRDPSYEQYF. The CDR3 DNA is TGTGCCAGCAGCGTGGACAGGGATCCTTCCTACGAGCAGTACTTC.

The chain employs TRBV6-4 and TRBJ1-5; D is perhaps TRBD1 (5 bases). Between the trimmed V and J ends, which lost 6 bases and 7 bases, there was a span of 19 bases. There are 15 residues in the CDR3. Germline V CDR1 and CDR2: MRHNA, SNTAGT. The CDR3 DNA is TGTGCCAGCAGGCCAGACCCTCTCGGGACGCAGCCCCAGCATTTT. Its translation: CASRPDPLGTQPQHF.

V is TRBV28 and J is TRBJ1-5; a weak D match, TRBD1 (5 bases). The V end lost 3 bases, the J end lost 2 bases, and 8 bases lay between the germline ends. Germline CDR1 is MDHEN and CDR2 is SYDVKM. This CDR3 region has 14 residues. CDR3 amino acids: CASSFSTGNQPQHF. Written as DNA, the CDR3 is TGTGCCAGCAGTTTTTCGACAGGCAATCAGCCCCAGCATTTT.

This clone occurred a few times. This chain connects TRBV28 to TRBJ1-1; 7 bases are a match to TRBD1. Germline CDR1 MDHEN, CDR2 SYDVKM. V shed 8 bases, J shed 3 bases, and the junction held 9 bases outside the gene matches. The CDR3 has 14 residues. The CDR3 nucleotides read TGTGCCAGCCAATCAGGGGGAGACTACACTGAAGCTTTCTTT. This codes for CASQSGGDYTEAFF.

This clone was counted once. V and J are TRBV19 and TRBJ2-3, with no clear D. Between the trimmed V and J ends, which lost 5 bases and 0 bases, there was a span of 18 bases. This CDR3 is built from 17 residues. Germline CDR1 LNHDA, CDR2 SQIVND (reference sequence). CDR3 in DNA: TGTGCCAGTAGTCCGACCCCCCGGCCCGTAAGCACAGATACGCAGTATTTT. Its protein is CASSPTPRPVSTDTQYF.

The chain carries TRBV9 and TRBJ2-7; a possible D gene is TRBD1 (6 bases). CDR1 and CDR2 from the germline V gene are SGDLS and YYNGEE. V shed 0 bases and J shed 0 bases, with 10 bases lying between them. This CDR3 is built from 15 residues. The CDR3 sequence: CASSVAQGLSYEQYF. The CDR3, as DNA: TGTGCCAGCAGCGTAGCGCAGGGGCTCTCCTACGAGCAGTACTTC.

The chain joins TRBV25-1 to TRBJ2-1, with 9 bases identical to TRBD1. CDR1 is MGHDK and CDR2 is SYGVNS in the germline V gene. The CDR3 totals 18 residues. Trimming removed 4 bases from V and 3 bases from J; junction bases left unmatched: 13. CDR3 region: CASSGGDRVRLNYNEQFF. In nucleotides, the CDR3 is TGTGCCAGCAGTGGGGGGGACAGGGTCCGTCTGAACTACAATGAGCAGTTCTTC. Full variable domain (remainder filled in from reference TRBV25-1 and TRBJ2-1): EADIYQTPRYLVIGTGKKITLECSQTMGHDKMYWYQQDPGMELHLIHYSYGVNSTEKGDLSSESTVSRIRTEHFPLTLESARPSHTSQYLCASSGGDRVRLNYNEQFFGPGTRLTVL.

The CDR3 sequence is CASSQDRYYGYTF. For the CDR3, the DNA is TGTGCCAGCAGCCAAGACCGCTATTATGGCTACACCTTC. This sequence joins TRBV4-2 and TRBJ1-2, with D unclear. The V and J ends lost 0 bases and 5 bases respectively, with 7 bases between them. Germline V gene lookup returns CDR1 LGHNA and CDR2 YNFKEQ. The length of the CDR3 is 13 residues.

CDR3 bases: TGTGCCAGCAGCCCGGGGCCAAATACGCAGTATTTT. Protein product: CASSPGPNTQYF. The chain links TRBV7-3 to TRBJ2-3, with D possibly called TRBD1 or TRBD2 (5 bases each). Germline assignment: CDR1 SGHTA and CDR2 FQGTGA. The CDR3 totals 12 residues. The V gene lost 5 bases and the J gene lost 7 bases, with 10 bases spanning the gap.

The chain has TRBV6-1 and TRBJ2-3; TRBD1 aligns across 10 bases. The CDR3 runs 14 residues. Per the germline V gene, CDR1 is MNHNS and CDR2 is SASEGT. The V segment lost 7 bases and the J segment 4 bases; nucleotides outside the gene matches: 5. The CDR3 reads CASTRDRGADTQYF. The CDR3 DNA reads TGTGCCAGCACTCGGGACAGGGGTGCAGATACGCAGTATTTT.

The chain couples TRBV10-3 to TRBJ1-1, with D unresolved. Trimming cost V 10 bases and J 1 base, with 7 bases left between them. Germline CDR1 reads ENHRY; CDR2 reads SYGVKD. This CDR3 contains 11 residues. The chain's CDR3 is CASGTNTEAFF. Here the CDR3 DNA reads TGTGCCAGCGGAACGAACACTGAAGCTTTCTTT.

This clone was observed a handful of times. The chain uses TRBV19 and TRBJ1-1; D call uncertain. Germline V gene data show CDR1 as LNHDA and CDR2 as SQIVND (reference sequence). This CDR3 region has 13 residues. Trimming left V 3 bases short and J 3 bases short, with 8 bases between. The CDR3 loop is CASSMFQHTEAFF. The CDR3, as DNA: TGTGCCAGTAGTATGTTCCAGCACACTGAAGCTTTCTTT.

The chain has TRBV19 and TRBJ1-2; D is ambiguous. V was cut by 5 bases and J by 2 bases, with 6 bases left in between. This CDR3 contains 12 residues. The germline CDR1 and CDR2 sequences are LNHDA and SQIVND (reference sequence). CDR3 loop: CASSPHNYGYTF. The CDR3 bases are TGTGCCAGTAGTCCCCACAACTATGGCTACACCTTC.

V gene TRBV7-3 combines with J gene TRBJ2-1, with 10 bases identical to TRBD2. CDR3 length equals 15 residues. Looked up from germline, CDR1 is SGHTA and CDR2 is FQGTGA. V trimming: 2 bases; J trimming: 7 bases; junction bases outside the gene matches: 5. The CDR3 protein is CASSLGASGSNEQFF. The CDR3 nucleotides read TGTGCCAGCAGCTTAGGGGCTAGCGGGAGTAATGAGCAGTTCTTC.

This rearrangement joins TRBV7-8 to TRBJ2-7, with D possibly being TRBD2 (6 bases). The V end lost 4 bases, the J end lost 3 bases, and 16 bases lay between the germline ends. The CDR3 spans 15 residues. Germline CDR1 reads SGHVS; CDR2 reads FQNEAQ. The CDR3 DNA follows: TGTGCCAGCAGCTCCGGGGGAGGCGGGTTCTACGAGCAGTACTTC. Protein product: CASSSGGGGFYEQYF. The full variable domain, its missing parts supplied by reference TRBV7-8 and TRBJ2-7, is GAGVSQSPRYKVAKRGQDVALRCDPISGHVSLFWYQQALGQGPEFLTYFQNEAQLDKSGLPSDRFFAERPEGSVSTLKIQRTQQEDSAVYLCASSSGGGGFYEQYFGPGTRLTVT.

The chain recombines TRBV27 with TRBJ2-7; tentative D call: TRBD2 (5 bases). Trimming left V 0 bases short and J 4 bases short, with 25 bases between. The CDR3 sequence is 19 residues long. Germline V gene lookup returns CDR1 MNHEY and CDR2 SMNVEV (reference sequence). Here the CDR3 reads CASSLSSAYKTGSGYEQYF. The DNA of the CDR3 is TGTGCCAGCAGTTTATCGTCAGCCTACAAGACGGGGTCTGGGTACGAGCAGTACTTC.

V and J are TRBV9 and TRBJ2-3; 13 nucleotides align to TRBD2. Trimming removed 0 bases from V and 4 bases from J; junction bases left unmatched: 8. Germline V gene data show CDR1 as SGDLS and CDR2 as YYNGEE. This CDR3 region has 18 residues. The CDR3 DNA sequence: TGTGCCAGCAGCGTAGAACTAGCGGGAGGGCCCCGTCCAGATACGCAGTATTTT. Protein product: CASSVELAGGPRPDTQYF.

CDR3 nucleotide sequence: TGTGCCAGCAGCCTAGCGGGAGGCCGCGAGCAGTACTTC. Protein sequence: CASSLAGGREQYF. The chain recombines TRBV7-3 with TRBJ2-7, with TRBD2 matching 11 bases. CDR3 length: 13 amino acids. After removal of 5 bases from V and 6 bases from J, the junction contained 3 bases not matched to a gene. The germline gives CDR1 SGHTA, CDR2 FQGTGA.

This clone occurred once. This chain connects TRBV27 to TRBJ2-2; D remains ambiguous. V lost 6 bases, J lost 4 bases, and 9 bases lay in between. Germline values: CDR1 MNHEY, CDR2 SMNVEV (reference sequence). The CDR3 loop spans 13 amino acids. In DNA, the CDR3 is TGTGCCAGCAGCCCCACCCTCACCGGGGAGCTGTTTTTT. Its protein product is CASSPTLTGELFF.

The V call is TRBV19, the J call TRBJ2-4; possibly TRBD2 for D (5 bases). The CDR3 length is 16 residues. V dropped 7 bases and J dropped 3 bases, with 19 bases sitting between them. CDR1 is LNHDA and CDR2 is SQIVND in the germline V gene (reference sequence). CDR3 loop: CASIGPTGMGKNIQYF. In DNA, the CDR3 is TGTGCCAGTATAGGTCCGACGGGAATGGGCAAAAACATTCAGTACTTC.

CDR3 sequence: CASSDSSGEIYGYTF. CDR3 in DNA: TGTGCCAGCAGTGACTCGTCAGGGGAAATCTATGGCTACACCTTC. V is TRBV6-4 and J is TRBJ1-2, with D tentatively TRBD1 (6 bases). Trimming pared 0 bases from V and 4 bases from J, leaving 12 bases between. This CDR3 contains 15 residues. Per the germline V gene, CDR1 is MRHNA and CDR2 is SNTAGT.

This chain joins TRBV6-6 and TRBJ2-1; 9 nucleotides agree with TRBD2. CDR1 MNHNY and CDR2 SVGAGI come from the germline V gene (reference sequence). The CDR3 loop spans 15 amino acids. Trimming took 0 bases from V and 8 from J; bases not matched to a gene: 5. The CDR3 is CASSYSAGGPDEQFF. Here the CDR3 DNA reads TGTGCCAGCAGTTACTCGGCGGGAGGGCCCGATGAGCAGTTCTTC.

The chain is built from TRBV27 and TRBJ2-1; D is uncertain. CDR1 and CDR2 from the germline V gene are MNHEY and SMNVEV (reference sequence). This CDR3 is 14 amino acids long. V lost 5 bases and J 8 bases, leaving 16 bases between the germline ends. The CDR3 bases are TGTGCCAGCAGTCCCGGTACGGGTATCTATGAGCAGTTCTTC. Translating gives CASSPGTGIYEQFF.

The rearrangement links TRBV21-1 to TRBJ2-1; TRBD1, the table's D call, was not compared with the DNA. TRBV21-1 is assigned pseudogene status. The CDR3 spans 14 residues. CDR3 loop: CASNGTEFYNEQFF. In DNA, the CDR3 is TGTGCCAGCAACGGGACAGAATTCTACAATGAGCAGTTCTTC.

The V gene is TRBV15, the J gene TRBJ1-1; D unclear. Trimming removed 0 bases from V and 0 bases from J, with 8 bases in between. This CDR3 region has 15 residues. The V gene's germline CDR1 is LNHNV and CDR2 YYDKDF (reference sequence). CDR3 sequence (DNA): TGTGCCACCAGCAGAGATCCGGGGATGAACACTGAAGCTTTCTTT. Protein: CATSRDPGMNTEAFF.

The rearrangement links TRBV5-1 to TRBJ2-1; D is uncertain. The CDR3 length is 13 residues. V lost 2 bases, J lost 0 bases, and 3 bases lay in between. Per the germline V gene, CDR1 is SGHRS and CDR2 is YFSETQ. The CDR3 DNA follows: TGCGCCAGCAGCTTATCCTCCTACAATGAGCAGTTCTTC. Amino acids: CASSLSSYNEQFF.